Presented here are 15 T cell receptor beta chains from one specimen sequenced in a study of radiation and T cells in renal cell carcinoma. Treatment specified: treatment-naive control, cytoreductive nephrectomy. Using immunoSEQ multiplex PCR, the repertoire was profiled, and TCRdb retains in-frame clones only, with some absent. Among some 8,000 clones listed, 55% to 70% were seen once. Specimen: tumor tissue, collected from a patient whose treatment was nephrectomy without radiotherapy. These receptors were obtained from a man aged 55 to 70 with renal cell carcinoma.

The chain is built from TRBV19 and TRBJ1-5; no clear D. The germline V gene has CDR1 LNHDA and CDR2 SQIVND (reference sequence). Trimming took off 3 bases at V and 1 base at J, with 16 bases between the two ends. The CDR3 consists of 17 residues. CDR3 in amino acids: CASSIGLSGKSNQPQHF. CDR3 bases: TGTGCCAGTAGTATTGGTCTCTCGGGAAAAAGCAATCAGCCCCAGCATTTT.

The chain employs TRBV9 and TRBJ1-4; maybe TRBD1 (5 bases). Germline assignment: CDR1 SGDLS and CDR2 YYNGEE. Trimming stripped 0 bases from V and 8 bases from J, with 17 bases between. The CDR3 loop spans 16 amino acids. The CDR3 DNA is TGTGCCAGCAGCGTAGGGGTACGGAGGGGTGGCGAAAAACTGTTTTTT. Its protein product is CASSVGVRRGGEKLFF.

CDR3 region: CASSPNLGRVNSPLHF. The CDR3 nucleotides read TGTGCCAGCAGTCCCAACCTAGGCAGGGTTAATTCACCCCTCCACTTT. This sequence joins TRBV27 and TRBJ1-6, with D possibly matching TRBD1 (5 bases). Germline loops: CDR1 MNHEY, CDR2 SMNVEV (reference sequence). The CDR3 sequence is 16 residues long. The V end lost 5 bases, the J end lost 6 bases, and 17 bases lay between the germline ends.

V gene TRBV19 combines with J gene TRBJ2-7; D is undetermined. Germline loops: CDR1 LNHDA, CDR2 SQIVND (reference sequence). The CDR3 consists of 15 residues. V gave up 4 bases and J gave up 0 bases, with 13 bases separating them. In DNA, the CDR3 is TGTGCCAGTAGTAGGGCTAGACCGCCCTCCTACGAGCAGTACTTC. Translation gives CASSRARPPSYEQYF.

The rearrangement joins TRBV5-8 to TRBJ2-5, with a weak D call TRBD2 (5 bases). Deletions cut 6 bases from V and 7 bases from J, with 13 bases between. The CDR3 is 12 amino acids. Germline loops: CDR1 SGHTS, CDR2 YDEGEE. CDR3 protein: CASNAVRGTQYF. The CDR3, as DNA: TGTGCCAGCAACGCGGTACGGGGGACCCAGTACTTC.

The chain uses TRBV19 and TRBJ2-5, with a tentative D call TRBD2 (6 bases). V was pared by 5 bases and J by 4 bases, with 17 bases between. Per the germline V gene, CDR1 is LNHDA and CDR2 is SQIVND (reference sequence). This CDR3 spans 15 amino acids. The CDR3 spells CASSWVLAWPETQYF. The CDR3 nucleotides are TGTGCCAGTAGTTGGGTCCTAGCGTGGCCAGAGACCCAGTACTTC.

The chain has TRBV20-1 and TRBJ2-1; D is ambiguous. The CDR3 sequence is 11 residues long. Trimming pared 2 bases from V and 7 bases from J, leaving 6 bases between. CDR1 DFQATT and CDR2 SNEGSKA come from the germline V gene (reference sequence). The CDR3 region is CSARRGNEQFF. The CDR3 bases are TGCAGTGCTAGAAGAGGAAATGAGCAGTTCTTC.

The J gene is TRBJ1-1, the V gene TRBV11-3; D uncertain. V dropped 3 bases and J dropped 5 bases, with 10 bases sitting between them. Germline CDR1 SGHNT, CDR2 YENEEA. The CDR3 covers 13 residues. The CDR3, as DNA: TGTGCCAGCAGCTTCCAAAGGGTTACTGAAGCTTTCTTT. It is translated as CASSFQRVTEAFF.

The V and J genes are TRBV6-5 and TRBJ1-3; D is unresolved. Deletions cut 2 bases from V and 5 bases from J, with 7 bases between. Germline V gene data show CDR1 as MNHEY and CDR2 as SVGAGI. The CDR3 is made up of 13 amino acids. CDR3 sequence: CASSYQTRNTIYF. The CDR3 DNA is TGTGCCAGCAGTTACCAGACGAGAAACACCATATATTTT.

The J gene is TRBJ2-4, the V gene TRBV4-2; the D is unclear. Per the germline V gene, CDR1 is LGHNA and CDR2 is YNFKEQ. The CDR3 covers 15 residues. Trimming removed 4 bases from V and 8 bases from J, with 18 bases in between. CDR3 sequence (DNA): TGTGCCAGCAGCCCCCGGGCCGCCACGGTGGACATTCAGTACTTC. Its protein is CASSPRAATVDIQYF.

This chain connects TRBV9 to TRBJ2-3; D is perhaps TRBD1 or TRBD2 (5 bases each). The V gene's germline CDR1 is SGDLS and CDR2 YYNGEE. There are 16 residues in the CDR3. Deletions cut 6 bases from V and 2 bases from J, with 19 bases between. The CDR3 loop is CASNPGNRRYTDTQYF. In nucleotides, the CDR3 is TGTGCCAGCAACCCCGGGAACAGGCGGTACACAGATACGCAGTATTTT.

The CDR3 reads CASSLMGPGTGELFF. CDR3 DNA: TGTGCCAGCAGCCTTATGGGGCCGGGGACCGGGGAGCTGTTTTTT. The genes are TRBV6-6 and TRBJ2-2, with D tentatively TRBD1 or TRBD2 (5 bases each). Per germline, CDR1 MNHNY and CDR2 SVGAGI (reference sequence). There are 15 residues in the CDR3. V dropped 6 bases and J dropped 5 bases, with 16 bases sitting between them.

The chain joins TRBV18 to TRBJ2-5; 7 nucleotides line up with TRBD1. The length of the CDR3 is 17 residues. Unmatched junction bases numbered 12, after V lost 3 bases and J lost 2 bases. The germline gives CDR1 KGHSH, CDR2 LQKENI. The CDR3 DNA reads as TGTGCCAGCTCACCGGGACACACCGGGACAGAACAAGAGACCCAGTACTTC. Translated: CASSPGHTGTEQETQYF. Full variable domain (missing parts from reference TRBV18 and TRBJ2-5): NAGVMQNPRHLVRRRGQEARLRCSPMKGHSHVYWYRQLPEEGLKFMVYLQKENIIDESGMPKERFSAEFPKEGPSILRIQQVVRGDSAAYFCASSPGHTGTEQETQYFGPGTRLLVL.

This clone was seen only a few times. The chain joins TRBV30 to TRBJ1-5; D is ambiguous. V lost 0 bases to trimming and J lost 0 bases, with 15 bases between them. This CDR3 region has 17 residues. The germline gives CDR1 GTSNPN, CDR2 SVGIG (reference sequence). CDR3 DNA sequence: TGTGCCTGGAGTGTACCCGCAGCCAAATTTAGCAATCAGCCCCAGCATTTT. Protein product: CAWSVPAAKFSNQPQHF.

This chain uses TRBV5-1 with TRBJ1-5; D remains unclear. V lost 0 bases, J lost 5 bases, and 6 bases lay in between. Germline loops: CDR1 SGHRS, CDR2 YFSETQ. The CDR3 covers 13 residues. CDR3 sequence (DNA): TGCGCCAGCAGCTTGGAGGGATATCAGCCCCAGCATTTT. Translation: CASSLEGYQPQHF.